The entry below gives a single TCR beta chain sequence along with its context. From germline, CDR1 is SEHNR and CDR2 FQNEAQ (reference sequence). The trim removed 3 bases at V and 6 bases at J, leaving 7 bases unmatched. The CDR3 is made up of 14 amino acids. The entry originates in a study of blood T cell repertoires in COVID-19. Study in general: Samples taken during acute and convalescent COVID-19 were collected in the United States, Italy and Spain. T cells, B-cell-depleted T cells, or PBMCs provided the cDNA or gDNA that served as material.

As handled by the study authors: It was from reference gene primer amplification that nucleated cell counts were estimated. Method: immunoSEQ multiplex PCR; TCRdb's copy keeps in-frame clones and lacks some. The V and J calls and the clone size are those of that table, but D and trimming were determined from the DNA. The sample consists of 410,000 or so clones, approximately 90% of them appearing once. The receptor's source is a woman younger than 45 with active or convalescent COVID-19. The chain links TRBV7-9 to TRBJ2-5; TRBD2 matches 7 bases. Sequencing was carried out using peripheral blood. This chain's CDR3 is CASSLRAGVQTQYF. The CDR3 DNA follows: TGTGCCAGCAGCTTGCGGGCGGGAGTACAGACCCAGTACTTC.